This TCR beta chain was found in a study of T cells in Graves' hyperthyroidism and ophthalmopathy. Points on this clonotype: Its antigen is unknown.

The study, taken as a whole, reports: Before onset, ophthalmopathy was predicted by the model a median around 6.2 months earlier.

Ophthalmopathy cases met thresholds of Clinical Activity Score at least 3, NOSPECS grade at least 4 and duration under 3 months. RNA transcripts gave rise to amplified TCR beta CDR3 regions. First-round RT-PCR targeting the TCR CDR3 was performed with the HTBI primer set. TCRdb re-called the multiplex PCR reads through MiXCR, storing one row per CDR3 protein. This table has approximately 330,000 distinct CDR3 sequences, about an eighth appearing once. The sequencing sample was made of blood. The receptor was derived from a woman between 40 and 55 years old with Graves' ophthalmopathy.

The CDR3 sequence: CASSITSGYGYTF. In DNA, the CDR3 is TGTGCCAGCAGTATTACGTCAGGCTATGGCTACACCTTC. The chain links TRBV28 to TRBJ1-2; no firm D call. V lost 5 bases and J 4 bases, leaving 11 bases between the germline ends. CDR3 length equals 13 residues. Germline V lookup: CDR1 MDHEN, CDR2 SYDVKM.